The count of the clone carrying this T cell receptor (beta chain) is one. Its target is not known. The V and J ends lost 1 base and 5 bases, in that order; junction bases with no gene match: 6. CDR3 length: 15 amino acids. CDR1 is SGHTS and CDR2 is YDEGEE in the germline V gene. Alongside a J-beta primer mix, a sample-barcoded 5' primer served in a second PCR lasting about 6 to 11 cycles. Each CDR3 protein gets one entry after TCRdb re-called the 5' RACE reads with MiXCR. The table records roughly 1.4 million distinct CDR3 sequences, 59% of them present only once. This sample was taken from a study of blood T cells in healthy people across ages. Study-wide results and limits: Possibly confounding the expanded clonotype changes was the fact that donor CMV status was unknown.

Sequencing input: blood. This clonotype was sampled from a man younger than 30 in good health. This sequence joins TRBV5-8 and TRBJ2-3; 8 bases align to TRBD1. Here the CDR3 DNA reads TGTGCCAGCAGCTTGCAAGGGACAGGTTTAGATACGCAGTATTTT. It yields the protein CASSLQGTGLDTQYF.